Below, 14 T cell receptor beta chains from the same sample are listed, as sequenced in a study of T cell responses to AZD1222 COVID-19 vaccine. Profiling relied on immunoSEQ multiplex PCR, and the TCRdb table lists in-frame clones only, not all of them. The data contain approximately 220,000 clones, about 93% of them singletons. The starting material was peripheral blood, obtained on day 0 of MenACWY control vaccination. These receptors were obtained from an adult in good health.

The chain couples TRBV4-3 to TRBJ1-2; the D gene is possibly TRBD1 (6 bases). Trimming stripped 1 base from V and 8 bases from J, with 11 bases between. CDR1 and CDR2 (germline): LGHNA, YSLEER. This CDR3 has 13 amino acids. The CDR3 sequence: CASSQVQGHGYTF. CDR3 DNA: TGCGCCAGCAGCCAAGTACAGGGACACGGCTACACCTTC.

The chain recombines TRBV5-6 with TRBJ1-3, with D unresolved. The CDR3 has 15 amino acids. The germline V and J ends were trimmed by 1 base and 0 bases, with 8 bases remaining between them. Germline CDR1 reads SGHDT; CDR2 reads YYEEEE. DNA for the CDR3: TGTGCCAGCAGCTTGCGGGGTTACTCTGGAAACACCATATATTTT. Its translation: CASSLRGYSGNTIYF.

This chain joins TRBV7-2 and TRBJ2-7; 7 bases are shared with TRBD2. The CDR3 has 14 residues. CDR1 and CDR2 from the germline V gene are SGHTA and FQGNSA. V lost 5 bases and J lost 2; bases outside the gene matches: 6. CDR3 coding DNA: TGTGCCAGCAGCCCCGAGCGGGGTCCCTACGAGCAGTACTTC. This translates into CASSPERGPYEQYF.

CDR3 sequence (DNA): TGTGCCAGCAGGACGACCCCGACGAACACTGAAGCTTTCTTT. Residues: CASRTTPTNTEAFF. The J gene is TRBJ1-1, the V gene TRBV28; D is unresolved. This CDR3 spans 14 amino acids. Germline V gene sequence: CDR1 MDHEN, CDR2 SYDVKM. V lost 6 bases, J lost 1 base, and 12 bases lay in between.

The V and J genes are TRBV6-6 and TRBJ1-2, with D hard to call. V lost 8 bases, J lost 7 bases, and 17 bases lay in between. The CDR3 runs 13 residues. Germline assignment: CDR1 MNHNY and CDR2 SVGAGI (reference sequence). Written as DNA, the CDR3 is TGTGCCAGCGCCGTCACGGCGCGGGGTGGCTACACCTTC. As protein: CASAVTARGGYTF.

This rearrangement joins TRBV28 to TRBJ2-2; D might be TRBD2 (6 bases). CDR1 MDHEN and CDR2 SYDVKM come from the germline V gene. This CDR3 is 18 amino acids long. Trimming took 6 bases from V and 0 from J, leaving 20 bases between them. The CDR3 DNA reads TGTGCCAGCAGAAACCAGGGAGGAGCAACTACGAACACCGGGGAGCTGTTTTTT. Its translation is CASRNQGGATTNTGELFF. Full variable domain (remainder filled in from reference TRBV28 and TRBJ2-2): DVKVTQSSRYLVKRTGEKVFLECVQDMDHENMFWYRQDPGLGLRLIYFSYDVKMKEKGDIPEGYSVSREKKERFSLILESASTNQTSMYLCASRNQGGATTNTGELFFGEGSRLTVL.

V gene TRBV14 combines with J gene TRBJ2-7, with TRBD1 matching 8 bases. The CDR3 covers 13 residues. Germline V gene sequence: CDR1 SGHDN, CDR2 FVKESK. The V and J ends lost 0 bases and 5 bases, in that order; junction bases with no gene match: 0. CDR3 sequence reads: CASSQDRGHEQYF. The CDR3 DNA reads as TGTGCCAGCAGCCAAGACAGGGGGCACGAGCAGTACTTC. The entire variable domain, with the rest obtained from reference TRBV14 and TRBJ2-7, is as follows: EAGVTQFPSHSVIEKGQTVTLRCDPISGHDNLYWYRRVMGKEIKFLLHFVKESKQDESGMPNNRFLAERTGGTYSTLKVQPAELEDSGVYFCASSQDRGHEQYFGPGTRLTVT.

This chain links TRBV15 with TRBJ1-1, with D perhaps TRBD1 (5 bases). The germline V gene has CDR1 LNHNV and CDR2 YYDKDF (reference sequence). This CDR3 contains 13 residues. V lost 0 bases and J lost 7, with 9 bases in between. CDR3 region: CATSRDRGIEAFF. The DNA of the CDR3 is TGTGCCACCAGCAGAGATCGGGGGATTGAAGCTTTCTTT.

This clone came up once. This rearrangement joins TRBV13 to TRBJ2-1; TRBD1 agrees at 7 bases. CDR1 is PRHDT, CDR2 FYEKMQ, per germline (reference sequence). The V and J ends lost 5 bases and 3 bases, in that order; junction bases with no gene match: 10. The CDR3 extends over 16 amino acids. The CDR3 nucleotides are TGTGCCAGCAGCCCAAGACAGGGTAGGGGCTACAATGAGCAGTTCTTC. Its protein product is CASSPRQGRGYNEQFF.

This clone has a single count. The CDR3 protein is CASSGTGTSGGAKNIQYF. CDR3 sequence (DNA): TGTGCCAGCAGCGGTACCGGGACTAGCGGGGGAGCCAAAAACATTCAGTACTTC. V gene TRBV5-4 combines with J gene TRBJ2-4; 14 positions agree with TRBD2. The CDR3 loop spans 18 amino acids. The V gene end was trimmed by 4 bases and the J gene end by 0 bases; junction bases not matched to a gene: 6. Germline V gene data show CDR1 as SGHNT and CDR2 as YYREEE (reference sequence).

The chain is built from TRBV29-1 and TRBJ2-7; perhaps TRBD1 as D (7 bases). CDR3 size: 12 residues. Germline CDR1 SQVTM, CDR2 ANQGSEA. Trimming shortened V by 6 bases and J by 0 bases, and 9 bases separated the two germline ends. CDR3 bases: TGCAGCGTCAGGGGGGACTCCTACGAGCAGTACTTC. Translating it yields CSVRGDSYEQYF.

The V and J genes are TRBV21-1 and TRBJ2-1. TRBV21-1 is reported as a pseudogene. This CDR3 is built from 15 residues. The CDR3 loop reads CASRNGRWSYNEQFF. Written as DNA, the CDR3 is TGTGCCAGCAGGAACGGACGGTGGTCCTACAATGAGCAGTTCTTC.

This clone was detected only once. The rearrangement links TRBV19 to TRBJ2-7, with 7 bases that match TRBD1. There are 14 residues in the CDR3. Germline V gives CDR1 LNHDA, CDR2 SQIVND (reference sequence). V trimming: 0 bases; J trimming: 7 bases; junction bases outside the gene matches: 6. The CDR3: CASSIDPTGFEQYF. In DNA form, the CDR3 reads TGTGCCAGTAGTATAGACCCGACAGGGTTTGAGCAGTACTTC.

This chain links TRBV5-1 with TRBJ1-2; no firm D call. V was trimmed by 4 bases and J by 4 bases, leaving 8 bases between them. The CDR3 length is 12 residues. The germline gives CDR1 SGHRS, CDR2 YFSETQ. The CDR3 loop is CASSKGIYGYTF. The CDR3 coding sequence is TGCGCCAGCAGCAAGGGAATCTATGGCTACACCTTC.